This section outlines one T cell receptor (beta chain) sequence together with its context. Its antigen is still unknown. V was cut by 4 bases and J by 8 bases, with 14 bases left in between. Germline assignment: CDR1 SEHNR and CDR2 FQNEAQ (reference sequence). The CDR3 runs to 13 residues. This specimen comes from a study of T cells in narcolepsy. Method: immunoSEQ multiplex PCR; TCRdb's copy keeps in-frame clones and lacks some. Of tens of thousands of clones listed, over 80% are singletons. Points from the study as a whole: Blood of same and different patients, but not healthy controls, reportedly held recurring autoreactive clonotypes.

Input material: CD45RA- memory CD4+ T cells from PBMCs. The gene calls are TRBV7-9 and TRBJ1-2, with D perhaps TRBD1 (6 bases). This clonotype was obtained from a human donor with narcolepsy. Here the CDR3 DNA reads TGTGCCAGCAGCTACGGGGACAACGGCGGCTACACCTTC. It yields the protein CASSYGDNGGYTF.